The 6 T cell receptor beta chains listed next were all sequenced from one sample in a study of siplizumab effects on memory and regulatory T cells. The repertoire was sequenced with immunoSEQ multiplex PCR; TCRdb's copy has only in-frame clones and lacks some. The sample contains over 1,000 clones, 65% to 75% of which appear only once. The sequencing sample was made of TEMRA CD8+ T cells sorted from blood. Stated subset: unstimulated CD8+ CD45RA+ effector memory T cells. The source is a human donor in good health.

The table lists this clone with a count of one. V usage is TRBV6-4 and J usage is TRBJ2-1; TRBD1 matches at 8 bases. V shed 5 bases and J 3 bases; nucleotides not matched to a gene: 3. This CDR3 contains 14 residues. CDR1 is MRHNA and CDR2 is SNTAGT in the germline V gene. The CDR3 protein is CASSPGQDYNEQFF. The CDR3 bases are TGTGCCAGCAGTCCGGGACAGGACTACAATGAGCAGTTCTTC.

The V and J genes are TRBV14 and TRBJ2-5; D is undetermined. V lost 1 base and J lost 2, with 14 bases in between. The CDR3 is made up of 16 amino acids. Germline V gives CDR1 SGHDN, CDR2 FVKESK. CDR3 region: CASSQVGSARQETQYF. The CDR3 DNA reads as TGTGCCAGCAGCCAAGTTGGTTCGGCTCGGCAAGAGACCCAGTACTTC.

The V gene is TRBV7-2, the J gene TRBJ1-1, with 10 bases aligning to TRBD1. V trimming: 7 bases; J trimming: 4 bases; junction bases outside the gene matches: 9. CDR1 is SGHTA and CDR2 is FQGNSA in the germline V gene. The CDR3 contains 15 residues. The CDR3 nucleotides read TGTGCCAGCACCCGATTGGGACAGGGGACCACTGAAGCTTTCTTT. Its translation is CASTRLGQGTTEAFF.

The chain is built from TRBV6-1 and TRBJ1-2; D is undetermined. This CDR3 has 14 amino acids. Germline V gene data show CDR1 as MNHNS and CDR2 as SASEGT. V lost 2 bases, J lost 0 bases, and 7 bases lay in between. The CDR3 spells CASSELGANYGYTF. CDR3 coding DNA: TGTGCCAGCAGTGAATTGGGAGCTAACTATGGCTACACCTTC.

Remarks on this clone: In the same sample, other DNA sequences code for this CDR3. The J gene is TRBJ2-3, the V gene TRBV27; 11 bases line up with TRBD2. Germline V gene sequence: CDR1 MNHEY, CDR2 SMNVEV (reference sequence). The V and J ends lost 4 bases and 3 bases, in that order; junction bases with no gene match: 6. The CDR3 extends over 16 amino acids. The CDR3, as DNA: TGTGCCAGCAGTTCTCGTTTAGCGGGGGGGACAGATACGCAGTATTTT. This translates into CASSSRLAGGTDTQYF.

The chain combines TRBV25-1 with TRBJ2-1; 12 positions match TRBD2. The CDR3 loop spans 18 amino acids. V lost 6 bases and J lost 7; bases outside the gene matches: 16. The germline V gene has CDR1 MGHDK and CDR2 SYGVNS. The CDR3 region has the DNA TGTGCCAGCAGGGTAGGAATTTCTAGCGGGAGGGTGAGAAATGAGCAGTTCTTC. Translating it yields CASRVGISSGRVRNEQFF.